This section outlines one TCR beta chain sequence together with its context. This clonotype counts as medium-sized (0.01 to 0.1%). No antigen is known for it. Per-nucleotide qualities are absent, and no much larger clonotype sits a single base away. TCRdb records Illumina MiSeq as the sequencer. TCRdb passed the public sequencing reads through fastp at Q25 and MiXCR, retaining productive beta sequences. Each CDR3 protein gets just one entry, which takes the most common genes and DNA from the rows behind it. This sample gives some 6,000 distinct CDR3 sequences in total; 9% to 10% of them show up just once. The top ten constitute 5% to 5.5% of the sample. Including cysteine and phenylalanine, the CDR3 has 15 amino acids. Kept here is only the CDR3 DNA, which spans 45 bases and is read in frame from base 1. The germline V end is reduced by 5 bases and the J end by 0 bases; junction bases left unmatched: 3. Reading the germline V gene gives CDR1 SGHTA and CDR2 FQGTGA.

The data derive from a study. Sequenced: CD4+ T cells from synovial fluid. The clonotype was recovered from a human donor with rheumatoid arthritis. The chain is made from TRBV7-3 and TRBJ2-1, with TRBD2 matching 8 junction bases. The base sequence is TGTGCCAGCAGCCGAAGCGGGAGCTCCTACAATGAGCAGTTCTTC. This sequence encodes CASSRSGSSYNEQFF. Full variable domain (CDR3 extended with the reference TRBV7-3 and TRBJ2-1 proteins): GAGVSQTPSNKVTEKGKYVELRCDPISGHTALYWYRQSLGQGPEFLIYFQGTGAADDSGLPNDRFFAVRPEGSVSTLKIQRTERGDSAVYLCASSRSGSSYNEQFFGPGTRLTVL.